These T cell receptor beta chains were read from a single sample in a study. TCRdb called the 5' RACE reads again in MiXCR, with one record for every CDR3 protein. This sample has over 45,000 distinct CDR3 sequences; about 26% occur once, and the top ten carry around 2.1%. Sequenced: tumor-infiltrating Tregs sorted from the breast tumor. The receptors shown here come from a female donor with breast cancer. Both conserved end residues are part of each CDR3. The D gene is left open where the match is weak. A clone size is listed for some rows: how often the clone was seen (once, few, many), or a class if it is expanded.

D gene: .; J gene: TRBJ1-2; clone size: many; V gene: TRBV4-3; CDR3 DNA: TGCGCCAGCAGCCAAGATACGGGGGGCTGGGATGGCTACACCTTC; CDR3 protein: CASSQDTGGWDGYTF
D gene: .; J gene: TRBJ1-5; clone size: few; V gene: TRBV7-2; CDR3 DNA: TGTGCCAGCAGCCAATCGCAGGGCAATCAGCCCCAGCATTTT; CDR3 protein: CASSQSQGNQPQHF
D gene: TRBD1; J gene: TRBJ2-6; clone size: .; V gene: TRBV20-1; CDR3 DNA: TGCAGTGCTTATCTTCCGGGACAGGGGGCGCCTGGGGCCAACGTCCTGACTTTC; CDR3 protein: CSAYLPGQGAPGANVLTF
D gene: .; J gene: TRBJ1-5; clone size: medium-sized; V gene: TRBV6-1; CDR3 DNA: TGTGCCAGCAGTGAAGGGACAGTCCTACAGCCCCAGCATTTT; CDR3 protein: CASSEGTVLQPQHF
D gene: .; J gene: TRBJ1-5; clone size: .; V gene: TRBV4-2; CDR3 DNA: TGTGCCAGCAGCCCGACTGTTTATCAGCCCCAGCATTTT; CDR3 protein: CASSPTVYQPQHF
D gene: .; J gene: TRBJ2-1; clone size: many; V gene: TRBV5-1; CDR3 DNA: TGCGCCAGCAGCCCGGATTCCACCCCCTACAATGAGCAGTTCTTC; CDR3 protein: CASSPDSTPYNEQFF
D gene: .; J gene: TRBJ2-1; clone size: many; V gene: TRBV5-1; CDR3 DNA: TGCGCCAGCAGCCTGGGCAGGTGGGCTTCGAATGAGCAGTTCTTC; CDR3 protein: CASSLGRWASNEQFF
D gene: TRBD1; J gene: TRBJ1-2; clone size: .; V gene: TRBV5-1; CDR3 DNA: TGCGCCAGCAGCTTACTTCCCGGGACAGGGGATGGCTACACCTTC; CDR3 protein: CASSLLPGTGDGYTF
D gene: .; J gene: TRBJ2-7; clone size: many; V gene: TRBV29-1; CDR3 DNA: TGCAGCGTTGTCCTCACGACAGGTGCCTGGGAGCAGTACTTC; CDR3 protein: CSVVLTTGAWEQYF
D gene: .; J gene: TRBJ2-2; clone size: many; V gene: TRBV4-1; CDR3 DNA: TGCGCCAGCAGCCAAGTTGATATGGGGTTCCTCACCGGGGAGCTGTTTTTT; CDR3 protein: CASSQVDMGFLTGELFF
D gene: .; J gene: TRBJ2-5; clone size: few; V gene: TRBV11-2; CDR3 DNA: TGTGCCAGCAGCTTAGGGAACCAAGAGACCCAGTACTTC; CDR3 protein: CASSLGNQETQYF
D gene: .; J gene: TRBJ2-1; clone size: few; V gene: TRBV9; CDR3 DNA: TGTGCCAGCAGCCCCCGTCCCCCGCAGGATGAGCAGTTCTTC; CDR3 protein: CASSPRPPQDEQFF
D gene: TRBD2; J gene: TRBJ2-1; clone size: .; V gene: TRBV12-5; CDR3 DNA: TGTGCTAGTGGTGAATTCCAAATAGCGGGGGGGAACAATGAGCAGTTCTTC; CDR3 protein: CASGEFQIAGGNNEQFF
D gene: .; J gene: TRBJ1-5; clone size: .; V gene: TRBV20-1; CDR3 DNA: TGCAGTGCTAGAGATCTGGGGGGCCCTGAACAGCCCCAGCATTTT; CDR3 protein: CSARDLGGPEQPQHF
D gene: TRBD1; J gene: TRBJ1-1; clone size: .; V gene: TRBV12-3/TRBV12-4; CDR3 DNA: TGTGCCAGCACCGCGACCAGGACAGGGGGGCCTGAAGCTCTCTTT; CDR3 protein: CASTATRTGGPEALF
D gene: .; J gene: TRBJ2-2; clone size: .; V gene: TRBV20-1; CDR3 DNA: TGCAGTGCTAGTGCGGGCCTCAACACCGGGGAGCTGTTTTTT; CDR3 protein: CSASAGLNTGELFF
D gene: TRBD1; J gene: TRBJ2-1; clone size: many; V gene: TRBV29-1; CDR3 DNA: TGCAGCGTTGATAGGACAGGGTTCTACAATGAGCAGTTCTTC; CDR3 protein: CSVDRTGFYNEQFF
D gene: TRBD2; J gene: TRBJ2-3; clone size: few; V gene: TRBV20-1; CDR3 DNA: TGCAGTGCTAGCGGGAGGGCCAGTGGCACAGATACGCAGTATTTT; CDR3 protein: CSASGRASGTDTQYF
D gene: .; J gene: TRBJ1-2; clone size: few; V gene: TRBV29-1; CDR3 DNA: TGCAGCGTTGAAAGGGGGAACGGCTACACCTTC; CDR3 protein: CSVERGNGYTF
D gene: TRBD2; J gene: TRBJ2-1; clone size: .; V gene: TRBV30; CDR3 DNA: TGTGCCTGGAGTAGTATAGCGGGGGGGCCGTATGAGCAGTTCTTC; CDR3 protein: CAWSSIAGGPYEQFF
D gene: .; J gene: TRBJ2-7; clone size: few; V gene: TRBV3-1; CDR3 DNA: TGTGCCAGCAGCCCGAATAGGGGGAGCTTCTCCTACGAGCAGTACTTC; CDR3 protein: CASSPNRGSFSYEQYF
D gene: .; J gene: TRBJ2-1; clone size: many; V gene: TRBV5-1; CDR3 DNA: TGCGCCAGCAGGTGGGACGTCCCCTCCTACAATGAGCAGTTCTTC; CDR3 protein: CASRWDVPSYNEQFF
D gene: .; J gene: TRBJ2-3; clone size: .; V gene: TRBV7-3; CDR3 DNA: TGTACCAGCCGAGCCTGGAGGGGTTCGGATACGCAGTATTTT; CDR3 protein: CTSRAWRGSDTQYF
D gene: .; J gene: TRBJ2-5; clone size: few; V gene: TRBV28; CDR3 DNA: TGTGCCAGCAGCCCCATTGAACAGACCCAGTACTTC; CDR3 protein: CASSPIEQTQYF
D gene: .; J gene: TRBJ2-7; clone size: few; V gene: TRBV2; CDR3 DNA: TGTGCCAGCAGTGAATACAGGAGCGAGCAGTACTTC; CDR3 protein: CASSEYRSEQYF
D gene: TRBD2; J gene: TRBJ2-1; clone size: few; V gene: TRBV4-2; CDR3 DNA: TGTGCCAGCAGCCAAGAGCCCCTAGCGGGACCTTGGAATGAGCAGTTCTTC; CDR3 protein: CASSQEPLAGPWNEQFF
D gene: TRBD1; J gene: TRBJ1-1; clone size: medium-sized; V gene: TRBV30; CDR3 DNA: TGTGCCTACAACAATGACAGGGGGATGAACACTGAAGCTTTCTTT; CDR3 protein: CAYNNDRGMNTEAFF
D gene: .; J gene: TRBJ2-3; clone size: .; V gene: TRBV6-1; CDR3 DNA: TGTGCCAGCAGTGATGGGTACACAGATACGCAGTATTTT; CDR3 protein: CASSDGYTDTQYF
D gene: .; J gene: TRBJ1-5; clone size: .; V gene: TRBV29-1; CDR3 DNA: TGCAGCGTTGAAGATCTTCGAGGACACCCAGGACCAGGTTCGAGCAATCAGCCCCAGCATTTT; CDR3 protein: CSVEDLRGHPGPGSSNQPQHF
D gene: TRBD1; J gene: TRBJ1-2; clone size: .; V gene: TRBV12-3/TRBV12-4; CDR3 DNA: TGTGCCAGCAGTTTAGATAAGATTGGACAGGGAGTGAAGGGCTACACCTTC; CDR3 protein: CASSLDKIGQGVKGYTF
D gene: .; J gene: TRBJ2-3; clone size: medium-sized; V gene: TRBV15; CDR3 DNA: TGTGCCACCAGCAGAGATACAGATACGCAGTATTTT; CDR3 protein: CATSRDTDTQYF
D gene: TRBD2; J gene: TRBJ2-7; clone size: .; V gene: TRBV20-1; CDR3 DNA: TGCAGTGCTAGAGATGTAGCGGGAGAGGGTTACGAGCAGTACTTC; CDR3 protein: CSARDVAGEGYEQYF